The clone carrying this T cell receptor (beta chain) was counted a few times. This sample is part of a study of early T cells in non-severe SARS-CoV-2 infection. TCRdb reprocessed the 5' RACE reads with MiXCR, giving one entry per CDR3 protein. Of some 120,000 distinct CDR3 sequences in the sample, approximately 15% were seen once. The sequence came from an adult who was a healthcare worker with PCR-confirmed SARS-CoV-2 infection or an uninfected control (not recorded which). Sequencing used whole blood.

The CDR3 reads CASSQVSAGEQGDTQYF. The CDR3 DNA sequence: TGCGCCAGCAGCCAAGTCTCCGCGGGGGAGCAAGGAGATACGCAGTATTTT. The J gene is TRBJ2-3, the V gene TRBV4-1; 7 positions match TRBD2. CDR3 length: 17 residues. V dropped 1 base and J dropped 5; count of bases not matched to a gene: 12. In germline, CDR1 is MGHRA, CDR2 YSYEKL.